This T cell receptor beta chain was recovered during a study of cytomegalovirus exposure and HLA in healthy donors. As for the study in general: Samples from HLA-typed donors yielded about 85 million unique TCRs in an early data release.

13 Jbeta primers and 60 Vbeta primers were used for the PCR. Clones were sequenced by immunoSEQ multiplex PCR, and TCRdb holds only the in-frame ones, with some missing. The table lists about 160,000 clones, roughly 82% of them singletons. J was trimmed by 13 bases and V by 4 bases; bases with no gene match: 4. Germline V gene lookup returns CDR1 SGHTA and CDR2 FQGNSA. This CDR3 spans 11 amino acids. This sequence was found in a man aged 50-59 years in good health and CMV-seropositive. The V and J genes are TRBV7-2 and TRBJ1-1; 9 nucleotides match TRBD1. Sequencing was performed on PBMCs. The CDR3 bases are TGTGCCAGCAGCTCGGGACAGGGACATTTCTTT. This sequence encodes CASSSGQGHFF.